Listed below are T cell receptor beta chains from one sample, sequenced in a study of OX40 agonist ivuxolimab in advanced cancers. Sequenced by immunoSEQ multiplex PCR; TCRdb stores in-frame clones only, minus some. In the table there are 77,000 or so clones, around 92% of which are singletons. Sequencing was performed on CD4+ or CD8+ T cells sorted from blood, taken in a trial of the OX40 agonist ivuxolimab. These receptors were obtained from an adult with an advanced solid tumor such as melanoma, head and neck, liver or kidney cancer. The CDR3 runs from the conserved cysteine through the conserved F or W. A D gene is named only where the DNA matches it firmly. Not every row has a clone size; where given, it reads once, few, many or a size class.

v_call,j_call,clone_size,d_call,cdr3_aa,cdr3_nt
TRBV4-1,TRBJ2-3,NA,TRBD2,CASSQERVVGLAPDTQYF,TGCGCCAGCAGCCAAGAGAGGGTTGTGGGACTAGCCCCAGATACGCAGTATTTT
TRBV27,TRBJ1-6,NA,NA,CASSLAGFGAPLHF,TGTGCCAGCAGTTTAGCAGGGTTCGGCGCACCCCTCCACTTT
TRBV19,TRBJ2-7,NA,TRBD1,CASSPDRGEVSYEQYF,TGTGCCAGTAGTCCGGACAGGGGTGAGGTTTCCTACGAGCAGTACTTC
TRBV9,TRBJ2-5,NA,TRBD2,CASSVDRLAGGETQYF,TGTGCCAGCAGCGTAGATCGGCTAGCGGGGGGAGAGACCCAGTACTTC
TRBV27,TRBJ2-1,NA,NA,CASRRAPSSYNEQFF,TGTGCCAGCAGAAGGGCGCCCAGTTCCTACAATGAGCAGTTCTTC
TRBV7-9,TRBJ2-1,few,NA,CASSPPMLNNEQFF,TGTGCCAGCAGCCCCCCTATGCTTAACAATGAGCAGTTCTTC
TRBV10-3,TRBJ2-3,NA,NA,CAIRWDNTDTQYF,TGTGCCATCAGGTGGGACAACACAGATACGCAGTATTTT
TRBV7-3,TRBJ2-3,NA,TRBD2,CASSLLAGGHRYAVF,TGTGCCAGCAGCTTACTAGCGGGGGGGCACAGATACGCAGTATTT
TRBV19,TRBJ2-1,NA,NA,CASSIAGSSYNEQFF,TGTGCCAGTAGTATAGCCGGGAGCTCCTACAATGAGCAGTTCTTC
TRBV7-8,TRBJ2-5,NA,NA,CASSQVGRSETQYF,TGTGCCAGCAGCCAAGTCGGACGGAGCGAGACCCAGTACTTC
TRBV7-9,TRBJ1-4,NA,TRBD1,CASRGGQAGEKLFF,TGTGCCAGCAGGGGGGGACAGGCTGGAGAAAAACTGTTTTTT
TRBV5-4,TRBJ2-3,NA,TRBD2,CASSLDGSGVSTDTQYF,TGTGCCAGCAGCTTGGATGGTAGCGGGGTTAGCACAGATACGCAGTATTTT
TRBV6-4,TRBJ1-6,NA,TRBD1,CASSDSGQGASPLHF,TGTGCCAGCAGTGACTCGGGACAGGGGGCTTCACCCCTCCACTTT
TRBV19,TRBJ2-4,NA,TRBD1,CASSRQRLQGPKNIQYF,TGTGCCAGTAGTAGGCAGAGACTACAGGGGCCCAAAAACATTCAGTACTTC
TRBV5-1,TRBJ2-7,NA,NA,CASSFSSNYEQYF,TGCGCCAGCAGTTTCAGCTCAAACTACGAGCAGTACTTC
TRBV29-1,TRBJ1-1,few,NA,CSVNGGAEAFF,TGCAGCGTGAATGGGGGGGCTGAAGCTTTCTTT
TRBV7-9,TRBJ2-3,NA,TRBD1,CASSYRDRDTDTQYF,TGTGCCAGCAGCTACCGGGACAGGGACACAGATACGCAGTATTTT
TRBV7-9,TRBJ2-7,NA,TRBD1,CASSLATGGTYEQYF,TGTGCCAGCAGCTTAGCTACAGGGGGCACCTACGAGCAGTACTTC
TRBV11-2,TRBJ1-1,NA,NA,CASSRDALFNTEAFF,TGTGCCAGCAGCCGGGACGCTCTTTTCAACACTGAAGCTTTCTTT
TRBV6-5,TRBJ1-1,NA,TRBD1,CASSYPRGQGAPEAFF,TGTGCCAGCAGTTACCCCCGGGGACAGGGGGCACCTGAAGCTTTCTTT
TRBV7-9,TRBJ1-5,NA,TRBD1,CASSPGTGGNQPQHF,TGTGCCAGCAGCCCGGGGACAGGGGGCAATCAGCCCCAGCATTTT
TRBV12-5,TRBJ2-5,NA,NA,CASGWYTSQETQYF,TGTGCTAGTGGTTGGTACACGAGCCAAGAGACCCAGTACTTC
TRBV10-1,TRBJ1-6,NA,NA,CATPGKVHSPLHF,TGCGCCACCCCGGGAAAAGTCCATTCACCCCTCCACTTT
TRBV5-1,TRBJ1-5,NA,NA,CASSLAGFPDQPQHF,TGCGCCAGCAGCTTGGCCGGTTTCCCCGATCAGCCCCAGCATTTT
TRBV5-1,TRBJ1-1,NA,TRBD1,CASSEGQGPAEAFF,TGCGCCAGCAGCGAGGGACAGGGGCCGGCTGAAGCTTTCTTT
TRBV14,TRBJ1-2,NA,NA,CASSQDRNYGYTF,TGTGCCAGCAGCCAAGACAGAAACTATGGCTACACCTTC
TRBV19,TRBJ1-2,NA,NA,CASSIDATGYYGYTF,TGTGCCAGTAGTATAGATGCGACGGGGTATTATGGCTACACCTTC
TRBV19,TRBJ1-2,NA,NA,CASSSGQPPVSGYTF,TGTGCCAGTAGTTCCGGACAGCCCCCTGTGAGTGGCTACACCTTC
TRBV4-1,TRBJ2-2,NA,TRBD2,CASSRPTSGADGELFF,TGCGCCAGCAGCCGCCCGACTAGCGGGGCGGACGGGGAGCTGTTTTTT
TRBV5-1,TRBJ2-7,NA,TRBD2,CASSPSASGDSEQYF,TGCGCCAGCAGCCCTTCTGCTAGCGGGGATAGCGAGCAGTACTTC
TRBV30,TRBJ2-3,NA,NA,CAWSTLDDTQYF,TGTGCCTGGAGTACCTTAGACGATACGCAGTATTTT
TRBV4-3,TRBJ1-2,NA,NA,CASSPYQGSYGYTF,TGCGCCAGCAGCCCCTACCAGGGAAGCTATGGCTACACCTTC
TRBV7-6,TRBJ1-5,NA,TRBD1,CASADRGLGSNQPQHF,TGTGCCTCGGCTGACAGGGGGCTTGGAAGTAATCAGCCCCAGCATTTT
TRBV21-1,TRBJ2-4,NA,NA,CASSVPSGVANF,TGTGCCAGCAGCGTACCGTCAGGGGTGGCGAACTTC
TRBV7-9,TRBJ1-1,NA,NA,CASSSPLGGSTEAFF,TGTGCCAGCAGCTCCCCCTTAGGGGGGAGCACTGAAGCTTTCTTT
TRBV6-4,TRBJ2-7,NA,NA,CASSDVCMDSYEQYF,TGTGCCAGCAGTGACGTTTGTATGGACAGCTACGAGCAGTACTTC
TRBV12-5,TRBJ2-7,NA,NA,CASGLVFYEQYF,TGTGCTAGTGGTTTGGTATTCTACGAGCAGTACTTC
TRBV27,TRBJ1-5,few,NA,CASCYYRDTKLHF,TGTGCCAGCTGTTACTACCGGGACACAAAGCTGCATTTT
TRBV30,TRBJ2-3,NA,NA,CAWSAAVGPADTQYF,TGTGCCTGGAGTGCAGCTGTGGGTCCAGCAGATACGCAGTATTTT
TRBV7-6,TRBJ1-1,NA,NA,CASSLGNDEAFF,TGTGCCAGCAGCTTAGGAAACGATGAAGCTTTCTTT